Each of the 24 T cell receptor beta chains below was sequenced from the same sample in a study of T cell responses to AZD1222 COVID-19 vaccine. Here immunoSEQ multiplex PCR was the method, and the copy in TCRdb shows in-frame clones only, minus some. The sample lists 85,000 to 120,000 clones, 90% occurring once. The sequencing used peripheral blood, collected 28 days after the second AZD1222 dose. Receptors were obtained from an adult who received the AZD1222 COVID-19 vaccine.

The chain's CDR3 is CAISDDRTYEQYF. The CDR3 region has the DNA TGTGCCATCAGTGATGACAGGACGTACGAGCAGTACTTC. This rearrangement joins TRBV10-3 to TRBJ2-7; a weak D match, TRBD1 (6 bases). The CDR3 extends over 13 amino acids. V lost 3 bases, J lost 4 bases, and 10 bases lay in between. The V gene's germline CDR1 is ENHRY and CDR2 SYGVKD.

The rearrangement uses TRBV9 and TRBJ1-2, with 8 bases lining up with TRBD1. Germline assignment: CDR1 SGDLS and CDR2 YYNGEE. This CDR3 region has 16 residues. The junction had 10 bases not matched to a gene; V was cut back by 0 bases and J by 6 bases. The CDR3 is CASSVDLGGQADGYTF. DNA of the CDR3: TGTGCCAGCAGCGTAGACTTAGGGGGACAGGCGGATGGCTACACCTTC.

J is TRBJ2-5 and V is TRBV3-1 (or the pseudogene TRBV3-2); D perhaps matches TRBD2 (5 bases). Per germline, CDR1 LGHDT and CDR2 YNNKEL (reference sequence). This CDR3 contains 13 residues. V was trimmed by 4 bases and J by 4 bases, leaving 10 bases between them. Written as DNA, the CDR3 is TGTGCCAGCAGCCCCTCCGCGGGAGAGACCCAGTACTTC. Its translation is CASSPSAGETQYF.

As regards this clone: Compared with germline, one end of the junction differs, possibly owing to a read error. The chain couples TRBV27 to TRBJ1-4; D is unclear. From germline, CDR1 is MNHEY and CDR2 SMNVEV (reference sequence). This CDR3 spans 11 amino acids. CDR3 region: CASTRLVGFVF. The DNA for the CDR3 is TGTGCCAGCACCCGCCTTGTGGGCTTTGTTTTT.

The J gene is TRBJ1-1, the V gene TRBV13; the D is unclear. The CDR3 consists of 15 residues. The germline V gene encodes CDR1 PRHDT and CDR2 FYEKMQ (reference sequence). The ends were cut back, 10 bases at V and 1 base at J, with 19 bases in the middle. The CDR3 DNA follows: TGTGCCACCCAATACCGAGGACGATCGAACACTGAAGCTTTCTTT. Protein product: CATQYRGRSNTEAFF.

This clone was observed once. The V call is TRBV11-3, the J call TRBJ2-5; the D is unclear. Germline V gene sequence: CDR1 SGHNT, CDR2 YENEEA. CDR3 length: 13 amino acids. V gave up 2 bases and J gave up 0 bases, with 4 bases separating them. In DNA form, the CDR3 reads TGTGCCAGCAGCTTACAGCACCAAGAGACCCAGTACTTC. It is translated as CASSLQHQETQYF.

The chain uses TRBV4-1 and TRBJ1-4; tentatively, D is TRBD1 (6 bases). The CDR3 runs to 15 residues. V dropped 1 base and J dropped 7 bases, with 13 bases sitting between them. The germline V gene has CDR1 MGHRA and CDR2 YSYEKL. CDR3 region: CASSQVGTLGEKLFF. CDR3 coding DNA: TGCGCCAGCAGCCAAGTTGGGACACTTGGTGAAAAACTGTTTTTT.

This chain uses TRBV7-2 with TRBJ1-5; no definite D call. CDR1 is SGHTA and CDR2 is FQGNSA in the germline V gene. V was shortened by 3 bases and J by 6 bases, with 6 bases between the two germline ends. The CDR3 covers 12 residues. DNA of the CDR3: TGTGCCAGCAGCTTCTGGACTCAGCCCCAGCATTTT. Its protein is CASSFWTQPQHF.

Here the CDR3 reads CASSQGRAGKLFF. DNA for the CDR3: TGTGCCAGCAGCCAGGGACGGGCGGGGAAACTGTTTTTT. The gene calls are TRBV3-1 (or the pseudogene TRBV3-2) and TRBJ1-4; maybe TRBD1 (5 bases). Deletions cut 3 bases from V and 11 bases from J, with 13 bases between. CDR1 is LGHDT and CDR2 is YNNKEL in the germline V gene (reference sequence). The CDR3 runs to 13 residues.

The gene calls are TRBV19 and TRBJ1-2; D is unresolved. Trimming took off 3 bases at V and 4 bases at J, with 6 bases between the two ends. CDR1 and CDR2 (germline): LNHDA, SQIVND (reference sequence). There are 12 residues in the CDR3. The CDR3 region has the DNA TGTGCCAGTAGTATCCAGGCCTATGGCTACACCTTC. The encoded protein is CASSIQAYGYTF.

The chain combines TRBV7-9 with TRBJ2-1; D call uncertain. This CDR3 region has 14 residues. V was shortened by 2 bases and J by 5 bases, with 10 bases between the two germline ends. Looked up from germline, CDR1 is SEHNR and CDR2 is FQNEAQ (reference sequence). The CDR3 DNA follows: TGTGCCAGCAGCTTATCGGTCGGCAACAATGAGCAGTTCTTC. Its protein product is CASSLSVGNNEQFF.

The J gene is TRBJ2-3, the V gene TRBV2; 8 nucleotides match TRBD1. The CDR3 is made up of 13 amino acids. V lost 11 bases and J lost 2; bases outside the gene matches: 6. CDR1 is SNHLY, CDR2 FYNNEI, per germline. CDR3: CASDRGPTDTQYF. The CDR3 bases are TGTGCCTCAGACAGGGGCCCCACAGATACGCAGTATTTT.

The chain links TRBV15 to TRBJ1-2; D ambiguous. CDR1 LNHNV and CDR2 YYDKDF come from the germline V gene (reference sequence). This CDR3 spans 12 amino acids. Trimming took off 0 bases at V and 4 bases at J, with 3 bases between the two ends. The CDR3 nucleotides are TGTGCCACCAGCAGAGATAGCTATGGCTACACCTTC. Amino acid sequence: CATSRDSYGYTF. The full variable domain, completed using reference TRBV15 and TRBJ1-2, is DAMVIQNPRYQVTQFGKPVTLSCSQTLNHNVMYWYQQKSSQAPKLLFHYYDKDFNNEADTPDNFQSRRPNTSFCFLDIRSPGLGDTAMYLCATSRDSYGYTFGSGTRLTVV.

The CDR3 region is CASSQVQGAGPGELFF. CDR3 sequence (DNA): TGTGCCAGCAGCCAGGTTCAGGGGGCAGGGCCCGGGGAGCTGTTTTTT. The rearrangement links TRBV5-4 to TRBJ2-2; TRBD1 matches 8 bases. The CDR3 length is 16 residues. Per the germline V gene, CDR1 is SGHNT and CDR2 is YYREEE (reference sequence). V shed 4 bases and J 6 bases; nucleotides not matched to a gene: 11.

This chain uses TRBV9 with TRBJ2-7; a weak D match, TRBD2 (6 bases). From germline, CDR1 is SGDLS and CDR2 YYNGEE. The germline V and J ends were trimmed by 0 bases and 0 bases, with 10 bases remaining between them. The CDR3 contains 15 residues. The CDR3 reads CASSVASGGSYEQYF. The CDR3 DNA is TGTGCCAGCAGCGTAGCTTCCGGGGGCTCCTACGAGCAGTACTTC.

The chain employs TRBV18 and TRBJ2-7, with TRBD1 matching over 9 bases. This CDR3 is built from 16 residues. V shed 3 bases, J shed 2 bases, and the junction held 8 bases outside the gene matches. CDR1 KGHSH and CDR2 LQKENI come from the germline V gene. The CDR3 protein is CASSPISGTGPYEQYF. As DNA, the CDR3 is TGTGCCAGCTCACCGATATCCGGGACAGGGCCCTACGAGCAGTACTTC. Looking up the rest from reference TRBV18 and TRBJ2-7 gives the full variable domain: NAGVMQNPRHLVRRRGQEARLRCSPMKGHSHVYWYRQLPEEGLKFMVYLQKENIIDESGMPKERFSAEFPKEGPSILRIQQVVRGDSAAYFCASSPISGTGPYEQYFGPGTRLTVT.

The genes are TRBV30 and TRBJ1-4; perhaps TRBD1 as D (5 bases). The V gene's germline CDR1 is GTSNPN and CDR2 SVGIG (reference sequence). The CDR3 covers 15 residues. Trimming removed 2 bases from V and 2 bases from J, with 12 bases in between. The CDR3 is CAWSWGTGTNEKLFF. In DNA, the CDR3 is TGTGCCTGGAGTTGGGGGACCGGGACTAATGAAAAACTGTTTTTT.

This chain links TRBV5-4 with TRBJ2-3; 13 nucleotides match TRBD2. The CDR3 consists of 15 residues. Trimming cost V 4 bases and J 5 bases; bases outside gene matches: 4. Germline CDR1 reads SGHNT; CDR2 reads YYREEE (reference sequence). CDR3 coding DNA: TGTGCCAGCAGCCCCGGACTAGCGGGGGTAGATACGCAGTATTTT. Translation gives CASSPGLAGVDTQYF. Full variable domain (rest looked up from reference TRBV5-4 and TRBJ2-3): ETGVTQSPTHLIKTRGQQVTLRCSSQSGHNTVSWYQQALGQGPQFIFQYYREEENGRGNFPPRFSGLQFPNYSSELNVNALELDDSALYLCASSPGLAGVDTQYFGPGTRLTVL.

This chain joins TRBV6-4 and TRBJ1-5; TRBD1 is a possible D gene (5 bases). The length of the CDR3 is 13 residues. Trimming shortened V by 5 bases and J by 7 bases, and 12 bases separated the two germline ends. Germline V gene data show CDR1 as MRHNA and CDR2 as SNTAGT. The CDR3 DNA is TGTGCCAGCAGTCCGGGACCCGGACAGCCCCAGCATTTT. Encoded protein: CASSPGPGQPQHF.

This rearrangement joins TRBV6-2 or TRBV6-3 to TRBJ2-7; 7 bases fit TRBD2. Germline CDR1 and CDR2: MNHEY and SVGEGT. The CDR3 sequence is 18 residues long. J lost 0 bases, V lost 2 bases, and 13 bases had no gene match. CDR3 sequence: CASSYPARAGPSSYEQYF. The CDR3 DNA is TGTGCCAGCAGTTACCCGGCCCGAGCGGGGCCGAGCTCCTACGAGCAGTACTTC.

Only one count was recorded for this clone. Different DNA sequences within this sample yield the same CDR3. The chain combines TRBV3-1 (or the pseudogene TRBV3-2) with TRBJ1-1, with D perhaps matching TRBD1 (5 bases). V was shortened by 4 bases and J by 3 bases, with 9 bases between the two germline ends. The germline V gene has CDR1 LGHDT and CDR2 YNNKEL (reference sequence). The CDR3 spans 13 residues. This CDR3 is CASSRQGDTEAFF. The CDR3 coding sequence is TGTGCCAGCAGCCGCCAAGGGGACACTGAAGCTTTCTTT.

The J gene is TRBJ1-6, the V gene TRBV7-9; tentatively, D is TRBD1 (5 bases). The CDR3 has 12 residues. Germline values: CDR1 SEHNR, CDR2 FQNEAQ (reference sequence). V lost 8 bases, J lost 7 bases, and 9 bases lay in between. The DNA of the CDR3 is TGTGCCAGCCACAGGAGCAATTCACCCCTCCACTTT. Amino acid sequence: CASHRSNSPLHF. The full variable domain, completed using reference TRBV7-9 and TRBJ1-6, is DTGVSQNPRHKITKRGQNVTFRCDPISEHNRLYWYRQTLGQGPEFLTYFQNEAQLEKSRLLSDRFSAERPKGSFSTLEIQRTEQGDSAMYLCASHRSNSPLHFGNGTRLTVT.

The chain has TRBV4-2 and TRBJ2-3, with a weak D call TRBD1 (5 bases). Germline assignment: CDR1 LGHNA and CDR2 YNFKEQ. The CDR3 has 14 amino acids. V was pared by 2 bases and J by 6 bases, with 12 bases between. The CDR3 loop reads CASSQQGFRDTQYF. The CDR3 DNA follows: TGTGCCAGCAGCCAACAGGGTTTCAGGGATACGCAGTATTTT.

J is TRBJ2-1 and V is TRBV5-1; D tentatively fits TRBD1 or TRBD2 (5 bases each). The CDR3 runs 15 residues. From germline, CDR1 is SGHRS and CDR2 YFSETQ. The germline V and J ends were trimmed by 4 bases and 3 bases, with 14 bases remaining between them. The CDR3 reads CASSPSGGDYNEQFF. Written as DNA, the CDR3 is TGCGCCAGCAGCCCAAGTGGGGGAGACTACAATGAGCAGTTCTTC. The full variable domain, with the rest looked up from reference TRBV5-1 and TRBJ2-1, is KAGVTQTPRYLIKTRGQQVTLSCSPISGHRSVSWYQQTPGQGLQFLFEYFSETQRNKGNFPGRFSGRQFSNSRSEMNVSTLELGDSALYLCASSPSGGDYNEQFFGPGTRLTVL.